This TCR beta chain came from a study of cytomegalovirus exposure and HLA in healthy donors. Vbeta (60) and Jbeta (13) primers were used in the PCR. Clones were sequenced by immunoSEQ multiplex PCR, and TCRdb holds only the in-frame ones, with some missing. The clone table shows about 130,000 clones, with the ten largest holding approximately 1%. Whole-study results and caveats: Later analysis identified several of the most significant clusters that appeared linked to common viral pathogens. Cytomegalovirus status was reportedly diagnosed by the classifier with high sensitivity and specificity.

Nominal health characterized the donors when sampled, though unrecorded immune exposures were likely. With regard to this clone: The antigen remains unidentified.

The CDR3 contains 18 residues. V was shortened by 5 bases and J by 0 bases, with 20 bases between the two germline ends. Germline CDR1 is SEHNR and CDR2 is FQNEAQ (reference sequence). Material: PBMCs. This rearrangement joins TRBV7-9 to TRBJ1-5, with a tentative D call TRBD1 (6 bases). This clonotype originated in a man aged 18 to 29 in good health and CMV-seronegative. The CDR3 reads CASSLWGGARNSNQPQHF. Here the CDR3 DNA reads TGTGCCAGCAGCCTATGGGGGGGGGCGAGGAATAGCAATCAGCCCCAGCATTTT.